This T cell receptor beta chain was found in a study of T-cell memory formation after mild COVID-19. In the study overall: The study found TCR clusters largely donor specific.

Using its own MiXCR run on the 5' RACE reads, TCRdb lists one record per CDR3 protein. The table has roughly 380,000 distinct CDR3 sequences, approximately 27% seen once. The CDR3 length is 15 residues. The germline V gene encodes CDR1 SGHRS and CDR2 YFSETQ. V lost 2 bases, J lost 7 bases, and 18 bases lay in between. Sequencing used PBMCs or a T cell subset sorted from them (not recorded which). The rearrangement links TRBV5-1 to TRBJ1-2, with D perhaps matching TRBD1 (5 bases). This TCR derives from an adult woman who had mild COVID-19 (a few samples of this study predate the infection). Cell type and time point are not known. This CDR3 reads CASSLGFQVGAGYTF. CDR3 bases: TGCGCCAGCAGCTTAGGCTTTCAGGTTGGGGCTGGCTACACCTTC.